This entry lists 13 T cell receptor beta chains sequenced from one sample in a study of blood T cell repertoires in COVID-19. TCRdb's table, derived via immunoSEQ multiplex PCR, lists solely in-frame clones and lacks some. This sample has approximately 150,000 clones; approximately 81% occur once, and the top ten carry around 18%. Sequencing was done on a sample of PBMCs or T cells enriched from blood (not recorded which). The receptors originated from a man in his sixties who had recovered from COVID-19.

V usage is TRBV28 and J usage is TRBJ2-1, with TRBD2 matching 11 bases. Germline loops: CDR1 MDHEN, CDR2 SYDVKM. This CDR3 region has 15 residues. Trimming cost V 5 bases and J 2 bases; bases outside gene matches: 2. The chain's CDR3 is CASSKTSGAYNEQFF. CDR3 nucleotides: TGTGCCAGCAGTAAGACTAGCGGGGCCTACAATGAGCAGTTCTTC.

The chain joins TRBV30 to TRBJ2-7, with 10 bases lining up with TRBD1. V was clipped by 3 bases and J by 5 bases; unmatched bases: 7. This CDR3 has 14 amino acids. Germline V gene lookup returns CDR1 GTSNPN and CDR2 SVGIG (reference sequence). The CDR3 region has the DNA TGTGCCTGGAGACGGGACAGGGGTTCCGACGAGCAGTACTTC. The encoded protein is CAWRRDRGSDEQYF.

The chain recombines TRBV6-5 with TRBJ1-1; TRBD1 might be the D (5 bases). This CDR3 contains 13 residues. Germline V CDR1 and CDR2: MNHEY, SVGAGI. V lost 4 bases and J lost 4, with 10 bases in between. As DNA, the CDR3 is TGTGCCAGCAGTTTACCAGGGCTCACTGAAGCTTTCTTT. Its protein is CASSLPGLTEAFF.

This clone was picked up a small number of times. V is TRBV7-9 and J is TRBJ1-1, with D perhaps matching TRBD1 (6 bases). This CDR3 has 14 amino acids. Trimming pared 4 bases from V and 6 bases from J, leaving 15 bases between. Germline V gene lookup returns CDR1 SEHNR and CDR2 FQNEAQ (reference sequence). The DNA for the CDR3 is TGTGCCAGCAGCTCCCTAACAGGGATCGCTGAAGCTTTCTTT. Its translation is CASSSLTGIAEAFF.

The chain employs TRBV5-1 and TRBJ1-1; D unclear. Germline CDR1 and CDR2: SGHRS and YFSETQ. V lost 0 bases and J 3 bases, leaving 15 bases between the germline ends. This CDR3 region has 16 residues. CDR3 nucleotides: TGCGCCAGCAGCTTGGGGTTGAGGAGAGCGGACACTGAAGCTTTCTTT. Translation: CASSLGLRRADTEAFF.

This chain uses TRBV28 with TRBJ2-7; 9 bases agree with TRBD2. Germline V gene sequence: CDR1 MDHEN, CDR2 SYDVKM. J lost 6 bases, V lost 4 bases, and 22 bases had no gene match. The CDR3 covers 19 residues. Here the CDR3 reads CASSSFAGSREGARGEQYF. For the CDR3, the DNA is TGTGCCAGCAGTTCCTTCGCGGGATCGCGGGAGGGCGCCAGGGGCGAGCAGTACTTC. Full variable domain (missing parts from reference TRBV28 and TRBJ2-7): DVKVTQSSRYLVKRTGEKVFLECVQDMDHENMFWYRQDPGLGLRLIYFSYDVKMKEKGDIPEGYSVSREKKERFSLILESASTNQTSMYLCASSSFAGSREGARGEQYFGPGTRLTVT.

The chain recombines TRBV10-3 with TRBJ2-7; 8 nucleotides match TRBD2. Unmatched junction bases numbered 8, after V lost 6 bases and J lost 1 base. The CDR3 consists of 15 residues. Germline CDR1 is ENHRY and CDR2 is SYGVKD. This chain's CDR3 is CAISVAGSLSYEQYF. CDR3 sequence (DNA): TGTGCCATCAGCGTAGCGGGGTCCCTATCCTACGAGCAGTACTTC.

The chain links TRBV28 to TRBJ2-7; D call uncertain. CDR3 length: 10 residues. V was pared by 10 bases and J by 5 bases, with 9 bases between. The germline CDR1 and CDR2 sequences are MDHEN and SYDVKM. The CDR3 nucleotides read TGTGCCACCTCCCTTAACGAGCAGTACTTC. Translation: CATSLNEQYF. The whole variable domain, filled in from reference TRBV28 and TRBJ2-7, reads DVKVTQSSRYLVKRTGEKVFLECVQDMDHENMFWYRQDPGLGLRLIYFSYDVKMKEKGDIPEGYSVSREKKERFSLILESASTNQTSMYLCATSLNEQYFGPGTRLTVT.

The chain carries TRBV6-5 and TRBJ2-7, with D possibly being TRBD2 (5 bases). Germline CDR1 and CDR2: MNHEY and SVGAGI. V was trimmed by 6 bases and J by 6 bases, leaving 21 bases between them. This CDR3 spans 15 amino acids. CDR3 in amino acids: CASRSLRSGVGEQYF. The CDR3 DNA reads as TGTGCCAGCAGGTCCCTAAGGTCCGGGGTCGGCGAGCAGTACTTC.

J is TRBJ2-7 and V is TRBV19; TRBD2 matches at 10 bases. The CDR3 has 17 residues. Germline loops: CDR1 LNHDA, CDR2 SQIVND (reference sequence). J was trimmed by 6 bases and V by 3 bases; bases with no gene match: 14. The CDR3 sequence is CASSIRSSLAGAIEQYF. The CDR3 DNA is TGTGCCAGTAGTATTCGCAGCTCGCTAGCGGGGGCGATCGAGCAGTACTTC.

The rearrangement joins TRBV25-1 to TRBJ2-3; D remains unclear. Trimming cost V 5 bases and J 12 bases, with 18 bases left between them. The germline CDR1 and CDR2 sequences are MGHDK and SYGVNS. The CDR3 runs 13 residues. The CDR3 region is CASSKTSTTSQYF. DNA of the CDR3: TGTGCCAGCAGTAAAACCAGTACAACCAGTCAGTATTTT.

The chain links TRBV18 to TRBJ1-2; the D gene is possibly TRBD1 (6 bases). CDR3 size: 13 residues. Germline values: CDR1 KGHSH, CDR2 LQKENI. Trimming pared 2 bases from V and 7 bases from J, leaving 11 bases between. CDR3 loop: CASSPDRLSGYTF. As DNA, the CDR3 is TGTGCCAGCTCACCAGACAGGCTCTCTGGCTACACCTTC.

The chain employs TRBV7-2 and TRBJ2-3; unclear D gene. The germline gives CDR1 SGHTA, CDR2 FQGNSA. V dropped 6 bases and J dropped 4 bases, with 11 bases sitting between them. The CDR3 is 13 residues long. In nucleotides, the CDR3 is TGTGCCAGCAGTTCTCTAGGCCCAGATACGCAGTATTTT. Translation: CASSSLGPDTQYF. The full variable domain, completed using reference TRBV7-2 and TRBJ2-3, is GAGVSQSPSNKVTEKGKDVELRCDPISGHTALYWYRQSLGQGLEFLIYFQGNSAPDKSGLPSDRFSAERTGGSVSTLTIQRTQQEDSAVYLCASSSLGPDTQYFGPGTRLTVL.